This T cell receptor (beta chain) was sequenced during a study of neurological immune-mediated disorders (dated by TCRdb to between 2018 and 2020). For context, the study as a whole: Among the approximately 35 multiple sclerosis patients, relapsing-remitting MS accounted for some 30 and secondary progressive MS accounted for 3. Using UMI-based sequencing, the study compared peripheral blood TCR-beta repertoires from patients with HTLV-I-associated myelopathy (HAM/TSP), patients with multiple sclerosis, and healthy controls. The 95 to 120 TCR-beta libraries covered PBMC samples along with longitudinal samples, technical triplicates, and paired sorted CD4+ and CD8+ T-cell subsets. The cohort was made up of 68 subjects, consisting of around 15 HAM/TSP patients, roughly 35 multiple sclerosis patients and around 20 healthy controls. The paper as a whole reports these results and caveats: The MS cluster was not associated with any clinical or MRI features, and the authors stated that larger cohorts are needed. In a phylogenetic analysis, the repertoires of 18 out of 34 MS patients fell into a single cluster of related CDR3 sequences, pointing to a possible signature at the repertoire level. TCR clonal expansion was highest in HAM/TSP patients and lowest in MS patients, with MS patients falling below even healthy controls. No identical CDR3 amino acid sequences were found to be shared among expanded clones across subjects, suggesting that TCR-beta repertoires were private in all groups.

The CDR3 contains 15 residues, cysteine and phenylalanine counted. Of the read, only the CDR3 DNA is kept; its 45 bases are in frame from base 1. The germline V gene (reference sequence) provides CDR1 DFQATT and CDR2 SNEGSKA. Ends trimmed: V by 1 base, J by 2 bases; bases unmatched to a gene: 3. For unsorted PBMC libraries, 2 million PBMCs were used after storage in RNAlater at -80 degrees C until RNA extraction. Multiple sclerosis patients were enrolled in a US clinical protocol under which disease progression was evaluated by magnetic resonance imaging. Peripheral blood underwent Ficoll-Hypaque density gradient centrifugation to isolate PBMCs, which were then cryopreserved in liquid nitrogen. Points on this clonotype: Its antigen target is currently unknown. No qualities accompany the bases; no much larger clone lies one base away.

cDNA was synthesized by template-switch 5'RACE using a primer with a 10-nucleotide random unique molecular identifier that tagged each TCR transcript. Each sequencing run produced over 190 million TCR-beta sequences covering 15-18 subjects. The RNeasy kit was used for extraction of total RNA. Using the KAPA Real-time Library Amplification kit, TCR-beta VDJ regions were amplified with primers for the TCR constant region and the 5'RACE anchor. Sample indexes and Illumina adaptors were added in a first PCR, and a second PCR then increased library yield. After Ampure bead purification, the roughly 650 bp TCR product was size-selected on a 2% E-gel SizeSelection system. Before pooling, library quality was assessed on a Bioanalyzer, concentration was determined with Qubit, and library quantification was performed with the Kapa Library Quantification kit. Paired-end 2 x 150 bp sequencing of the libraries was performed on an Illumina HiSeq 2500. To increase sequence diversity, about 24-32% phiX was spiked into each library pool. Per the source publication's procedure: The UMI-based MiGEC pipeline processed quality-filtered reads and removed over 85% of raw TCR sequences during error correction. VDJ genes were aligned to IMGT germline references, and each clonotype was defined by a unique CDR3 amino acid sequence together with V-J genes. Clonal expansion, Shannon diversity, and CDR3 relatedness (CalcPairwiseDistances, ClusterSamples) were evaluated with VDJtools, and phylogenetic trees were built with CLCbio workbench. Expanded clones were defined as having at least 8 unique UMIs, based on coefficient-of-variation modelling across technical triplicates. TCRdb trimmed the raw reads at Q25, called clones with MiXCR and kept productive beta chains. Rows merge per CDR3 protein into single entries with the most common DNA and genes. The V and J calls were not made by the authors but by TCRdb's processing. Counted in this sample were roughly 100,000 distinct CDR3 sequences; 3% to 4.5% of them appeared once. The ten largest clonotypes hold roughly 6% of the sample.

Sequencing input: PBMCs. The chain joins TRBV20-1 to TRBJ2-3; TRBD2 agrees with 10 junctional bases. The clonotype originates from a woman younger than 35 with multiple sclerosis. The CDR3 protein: CSARVLAGYTDTQYF. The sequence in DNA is TGCAGTGCTAGAGTACTAGCGGGGTACACAGATACGCAGTATTTT.